The 32 T cell receptor beta chains listed next were all sequenced from one sample in a study of shared clonotypes between healthy human individuals. Data came from immunoSEQ multiplex PCR; TCRdb stores just in-frame clones and leaves some out. The sample lists hundreds of thousands of clones; about 82% were seen once. The sequencing input was PBMCs. Receptor source: a woman between 35 and 50 years old in good health. Some clones in this sample may be carry-over from other donors' samples.

This chain uses TRBV9 with TRBJ1-4; 8 bases agree with TRBD1. There are 15 residues in the CDR3. In germline, CDR1 is SGDLS, CDR2 YYNGEE. After removal of 5 bases from V and 8 bases from J, the junction contained 11 bases not matched to a gene. Written as DNA, the CDR3 is TGTGCCAGCAGTAGATCAGGGGGCGTAGAAGAAAAACTGTTTTTT. Its translation is CASSRSGGVEEKLFF.

The chain carries TRBV5-1 and TRBJ2-7; no definite D call. CDR1 and CDR2 from the germline V gene are SGHRS and YFSETQ. CDR3 length equals 16 residues. The germline V and J ends were trimmed by 4 bases and 5 bases, with 22 bases remaining between them. The CDR3 protein is CASSKDGPAMNHEQYF. In nucleotides, the CDR3 is TGCGCCAGCAGCAAGGACGGCCCCGCTATGAACCACGAGCAGTACTTC.

Comments on this clone: One end of the junction does not line up with germline, which may come from a read error. The chain has TRBV6-5 and TRBJ1-4; 10 bases are shared with TRBD1. Germline lookup yields CDR1 MNHEY and CDR2 SVGAGI. The CDR3 length is 15 residues. CDR3 in DNA: TGTGCCAGCAGTTATGACAGGGGGCCGACTGAAAAACTGGTTTTT. It specifies CASSYDRGPTEKLVF.

The CDR3 sequence: CASAGTGGTEAFF. CDR3 nucleotides: TGTGCCAGTGCCGGGACAGGGGGGACTGAAGCTTTCTTT. The genes are TRBV19 and TRBJ1-1; 11 nucleotides line up with TRBD1. The CDR3 has 13 residues. Germline V lookup: CDR1 LNHDA, CDR2 SQIVND (reference sequence). The trim removed 8 bases at V and 5 bases at J, leaving 4 bases unmatched.

This CDR3 reads CASSQRYGAGTEAFF. CDR3 coding DNA: TGCGCCAGCAGCCAACGGTATGGGGCCGGCACTGAAGCTTTCTTT. The chain combines TRBV4-3 with TRBJ1-1; a weak D match, TRBD1 (5 bases). CDR1 and CDR2 (germline): LGHNA, YSLEER. This CDR3 has 15 residues. Trimming pared 2 bases from V and 4 bases from J, leaving 14 bases between.

The chain joins TRBV19 to TRBJ1-1; the match to TRBD1 covers 8 bases. The junction had 4 bases not matched to a gene; V was cut back by 2 bases and J by 11 bases. CDR1 and CDR2 from the germline V gene are LNHDA and SQIVND (reference sequence). The CDR3 has 12 residues. The CDR3 loop reads CASSISTGVAFF. CDR3 DNA sequence: TGTGCCAGTAGTATATCGACAGGGGTGGCTTTCTTT. The entire variable domain, with the rest obtained from reference TRBV19 and TRBJ1-1, is as follows: DGGITQSPKYLFRKEGQNVTLSCEQNLNHDAMYWYRQDPGQGLRLIYYSQIVNDFQKGDIAEGYSVSREKKESFPLTVTSAQKNPTAFYLCASSISTGVAFFGQGTRLTVV.

This chain uses TRBV7-2 with TRBJ2-1; D gene ambiguous. CDR1 is SGHTA, CDR2 FQGNSA, per germline. This CDR3 comprises 11 residues. V was cut by 4 bases and J by 8 bases, with 6 bases left in between. CDR3 DNA: TGTGCCAGCAGCTCCCTGCATGAGCAGTTCTTC. It translates to CASSSLHEQFF.

The chain uses TRBV4-1 and TRBJ2-1; the D gene is possibly TRBD1 (6 bases). Germline V gives CDR1 MGHRA, CDR2 YSYEKL. This CDR3 region has 14 residues. Trimming cost V 4 bases and J 4 bases, with 11 bases left between them. The CDR3 loop reads CASSLQDSYNEQFF. CDR3 DNA: TGCGCCAGCAGCCTCCAGGACAGTTACAATGAGCAGTTCTTC.

V gene TRBV30 combines with J gene TRBJ1-1; D possibly corresponds to TRBD1 (6 bases). Germline CDR1 and CDR2: GTSNPN and SVGIG (reference sequence). This CDR3 is built from 14 residues. The V end was cut by 5 bases, the J end by 0 bases, with 13 bases between. This CDR3 is CAWARTEMNTEAFF. CDR3 DNA: TGTGCCTGGGCTCGGACAGAGATGAACACTGAAGCTTTCTTT. The whole variable domain, filled in from reference TRBV30 and TRBJ1-1, reads SQTIHQWPATLVQPVGSPLSLECTVEGTSNPNLYWYRQAAGRGLQLLFYSVGIGQISSEVPQNLSASRPQDRQFILSSKKLLLSDSGFYLCAWARTEMNTEAFFGQGTRLTVV.

The table lists this clone with a count of one. The chain joins TRBV25-1 to TRBJ2-5; 7 bases map to TRBD2. CDR1 is MGHDK, CDR2 SYGVNS, per germline. The CDR3 runs 14 residues. V shed 1 base and J 5 bases; nucleotides not matched to a gene: 4. The CDR3 nucleotides are TGTGCCAGCAGTGAATGGGGGGGGATGGAGACCCAGTACTTC. Its translation is CASSEWGGMETQYF.

In this sample, this clone turned up a few times. Other DNA variants within this sample encode the same CDR3. The chain employs TRBV28 and TRBJ2-7; D tentatively fits TRBD1 or TRBD2 (5 bases each). The CDR3 is made up of 16 amino acids. V was clipped by 2 bases and J by 0 bases, with 14 bases between them. Germline values: CDR1 MDHEN, CDR2 SYDVKM. The CDR3 sequence is CASSLRRWGSSYEQYF. CDR3 sequence (DNA): TGTGCCAGCAGTTTACGACGGTGGGGGAGCTCCTACGAGCAGTACTTC.

This clone was recorded only once. The chain is built from TRBV5-4 and TRBJ1-1, with TRBD1 as a possible D gene (5 bases). The V gene's germline CDR1 is SGHNT and CDR2 YYREEE (reference sequence). This CDR3 has 14 residues. V shed 0 bases and J shed 5 bases, with 11 bases lying between them. DNA for the CDR3: TGTGCCAGCAGCTTGGAGGGACGCATTACTGAAGCTTTCTTT. Encoded protein: CASSLEGRITEAFF.

This chain connects TRBV4-2 to TRBJ2-3; 9 nucleotides agree with TRBD2. With 4 bases clipped from V and 2 bases from J, the junction kept 4 bases outside the gene matches. Germline V gene sequence: CDR1 LGHNA, CDR2 YNFKEQ. This CDR3 has 15 residues. The CDR3 DNA sequence: TGTGCCAGCAGCCTGACTAGCGGAGACACAGATACGCAGTATTTT. This gives the protein CASSLTSGDTDTQYF.

The chain carries TRBV30 and TRBJ2-3; 7 bases line up with TRBD2. Germline V gene data show CDR1 as GTSNPN and CDR2 as SVGIG (reference sequence). The CDR3 loop spans 15 amino acids. The V segment lost 4 bases and the J segment 2 bases; nucleotides outside the gene matches: 9. CDR3: CAWNLLAANTDTQYF. CDR3 nucleotides: TGTGCCTGGAATCTCCTAGCGGCTAACACAGATACGCAGTATTTT.

This clone was detected once. The gene calls are TRBV28 and TRBJ2-7, with D possibly TRBD1 on 6 matching bases. V was trimmed by 8 bases and J by 0 bases, leaving 8 bases between them. The CDR3 is made up of 12 amino acids. Germline V gives CDR1 MDHEN, CDR2 SYDVKM. CDR3 sequence (DNA): TGTGCCAGCCTGGACAGCTCCTACGAGCAGTACTTC. Its translation is CASLDSSYEQYF.

The chain employs TRBV11-3 and TRBJ1-1; D may be TRBD1 (6 bases). The CDR3 runs 18 residues. Germline V gives CDR1 SGHNT, CDR2 YENEEA. V lost 2 bases and J lost 1, with 20 bases in between. The CDR3 is CASSLPGGPRGANTEAFF. The CDR3 coding sequence is TGTGCCAGCAGCTTACCCGGTGGGCCCAGGGGAGCGAACACTGAAGCTTTCTTT. The variable domain in full, with the rest retrieved from reference TRBV11-3 and TRBJ1-1, is EAGVVQSPRYKIIEKKQPVAFWCNPISGHNTLYWYLQNLGQGPELLIRYENEEAVDDSQLPKDRFSAERLKGVDSTLKIQPAELGDSAVYLCASSLPGGPRGANTEAFFGQGTRLTVV.

This clone appeared a few times. The chain joins TRBV29-1 to TRBJ1-1; D ambiguous. Germline-derived CDR1 and CDR2 are SQVTM and ANQGSEA. The CDR3 covers 13 residues. Trimming removed 4 bases at V and 0 bases at J, with 9 bases between. This chain's CDR3 is CSVVPSMNTEAFF. The DNA for the CDR3 is TGCAGCGTTGTTCCCTCTATGAACACTGAAGCTTTCTTT.

The J gene is TRBJ2-7, the V gene TRBV11-3, with 7 bases lining up with TRBD2. The germline V gene has CDR1 SGHNT and CDR2 YENEEA. With V trimmed by 1 base and J by 6 bases, 9 bases remained unmatched. The CDR3 has 15 residues. This CDR3 is CASSLGRGSDSEQYF. The CDR3 DNA is TGTGCCAGCAGCTTAGGTCGCGGGAGTGATTCCGAGCAGTACTTC.

This clone was detected once. V is TRBV6-6 and J is TRBJ2-7; D uncertain. Germline assignment: CDR1 MNHNY and CDR2 SVGAGI (reference sequence). CDR3 length: 14 amino acids. Trimming removed 0 bases at V and 0 bases at J, with 6 bases between. The CDR3 region has the DNA TGTGCCAGCAGTTACTCGGGAAACTCCTACGAGCAGTACTTC. It is translated as CASSYSGNSYEQYF.

V is TRBV27 and J is TRBJ2-7, with 9 bases matching TRBD2. The germline V gene encodes CDR1 MNHEY and CDR2 SMNVEV (reference sequence). This CDR3 has 15 amino acids. V lost 5 bases, J lost 4 bases, and 9 bases stayed unmatched. The CDR3 reads CASSPPSGRWYEQYF. CDR3 DNA sequence: TGTGCCAGCAGTCCCCCCAGCGGGAGGTGGTACGAGCAGTACTTC.

This clone was detected a few times. The V gene is TRBV19, the J gene TRBJ2-1; the match to TRBD2 covers 8 bases. This CDR3 is 14 amino acids long. Per the germline V gene, CDR1 is LNHDA and CDR2 is SQIVND (reference sequence). The DNA for the CDR3 is TGTGCGACTAACGCGGGGGGCTTCTACAATGAGCAGTTCTTC. Protein sequence: CATNAGGFYNEQFF.

The chain joins TRBV14 to TRBJ2-4; either TRBD1 or TRBD2 may supply D (6 bases each). In germline, CDR1 is SGHDN, CDR2 FVKESK. With 0 bases removed from V and 6 bases from J, the gap between germline ends came to 15 bases. The CDR3 has 16 residues. CDR3 coding DNA: TGTGCCAGCAGCCAAGATAGTGGGGGGCTGCGAAACATTCAGTACTTC. Its protein is CASSQDSGGLRNIQYF.

The chain uses TRBV20-1 and TRBJ2-5; D call uncertain. Trimming shortened V by 1 base and J by 3 bases, and 3 bases separated the two germline ends. The CDR3 has 11 residues. From germline, CDR1 is DFQATT and CDR2 SNEGSKA (reference sequence). CDR3 in amino acids: CSARGKETQYF. The CDR3 bases are TGCAGTGCTAGAGGTAAAGAGACCCAGTACTTC.

The chain has TRBV6-1 and TRBJ1-5, with D possibly matching TRBD1 (6 bases). With 6 bases removed from V and 4 bases from J, the gap between germline ends came to 10 bases. Germline V gene lookup returns CDR1 MNHNS and CDR2 SASEGT. There are 13 residues in the CDR3. For the CDR3, the DNA is TGTGCCAGCAGCCAAGACAGGAATCAGCCCCAGCATTTT. This codes for CASSQDRNQPQHF.

As concerns this clone: A much larger clone sits a single nucleotide away, making a read error possible. The chain has TRBV5-5 and TRBJ1-1; D is possibly TRBD1 (6 bases). Germline CDR1 is SGHKS and CDR2 is YYEKEE (reference sequence). CDR3 length: 14 amino acids. The CDR3: CASSLVGQTTGAFF. The CDR3 bases are TGTGCCAGCAGCTTGGTAGGACAGACCACTGGAGCTTTCTTT.

The V gene is TRBV5-4, the J gene TRBJ1-5; perhaps TRBD1 as D (5 bases). Germline assignment: CDR1 SGHNT and CDR2 YYREEE (reference sequence). CDR3 length: 14 residues. Trimming removed 4 bases at V and 4 bases at J, with 12 bases between. The chain's CDR3 is CASSRAGENQPQHF. The CDR3 DNA reads TGTGCCAGCAGCCGGGCGGGGGAAAATCAGCCCCAGCATTTT.

The chain carries TRBV30 and TRBJ2-2; 9 bases agree with TRBD2. The germline V gene has CDR1 GTSNPN and CDR2 SVGIG (reference sequence). This CDR3 is 17 amino acids long. J was trimmed by 3 bases and V by 3 bases; bases with no gene match: 11. The CDR3 protein is CAWRGGLAGDYTGELFF. Here the CDR3 DNA reads TGTGCCTGGAGAGGAGGCTTAGCGGGAGATTACACCGGGGAGCTGTTTTTT.

CDR3 nucleotide sequence: TGCGCCAGCAGCTCCTTGGACAGCGTTGCAGATACGCAGTATTTT. Its protein is CASSSLDSVADTQYF. The chain joins TRBV5-1 to TRBJ2-3; D is possibly TRBD1 (6 bases). The length of the CDR3 is 15 residues. The germline V gene has CDR1 SGHRS and CDR2 YFSETQ. The V end was cut by 3 bases, the J end by 4 bases, with 15 bases between.

V and J are TRBV11-1 and TRBJ2-3; the match to TRBD2 covers 14 bases. The CDR3 is made up of 17 amino acids. V lost 5 bases to trimming and J lost 1 base; unmatched junction nucleotides: 5. The germline CDR1 and CDR2 sequences are SGHAT and FQDESV (reference sequence). The CDR3 coding sequence is TGTGCCAGCAGCCCCCGACTAGCGGGAGGGGGCACAGATACGCAGTATTTT. This encodes CASSPRLAGGGTDTQYF.

CDR3 DNA sequence: TGTGCCAGCAGCCGCGGGAGGGCCATCCATGAGCAGTTCTTC. Protein product: CASSRGRAIHEQFF. The chain carries TRBV6-5 and TRBJ2-1; 9 bases match TRBD2. CDR3 length equals 14 residues. Trimming removed 6 bases from V and 8 bases from J; junction bases left unmatched: 8. CDR1 and CDR2 (germline): MNHEY, SVGAGI.

This clone was counted a few times. The gene calls are TRBV11-2 and TRBJ2-1; D may be TRBD1 (6 bases). Germline CDR1 SGHAT, CDR2 FQNNGV. V was clipped by 5 bases and J by 9 bases, with 20 bases between them. The CDR3 covers 15 residues. CDR3 residues: CASSPATGPVGEQFF. As DNA, the CDR3 is TGTGCCAGCAGCCCAGCCACAGGGCCCGTCGGTGAGCAGTTCTTC. Full variable domain (missing parts from reference TRBV11-2 and TRBJ2-1): EAGVAQSPRYKIIEKRQSVAFWCNPISGHATLYWYQQILGQGPKLLIQFQNNGVVDDSQLPKDRFSAERLKGVDSTLKIQPAKLEDSAVYLCASSPATGPVGEQFFGPGTRLTVL.

V gene TRBV2 combines with J gene TRBJ1-1; D call uncertain. The V end lost 4 bases, the J end lost 0 bases, and 6 bases lay between the germline ends. Germline lookup yields CDR1 SNHLY and CDR2 FYNNEI. CDR3 length: 13 amino acids. CDR3 sequence (DNA): TGTGCCAGCAGTGGCAGCATGAACACTGAAGCTTTCTTT. Amino acids: CASSGSMNTEAFF.